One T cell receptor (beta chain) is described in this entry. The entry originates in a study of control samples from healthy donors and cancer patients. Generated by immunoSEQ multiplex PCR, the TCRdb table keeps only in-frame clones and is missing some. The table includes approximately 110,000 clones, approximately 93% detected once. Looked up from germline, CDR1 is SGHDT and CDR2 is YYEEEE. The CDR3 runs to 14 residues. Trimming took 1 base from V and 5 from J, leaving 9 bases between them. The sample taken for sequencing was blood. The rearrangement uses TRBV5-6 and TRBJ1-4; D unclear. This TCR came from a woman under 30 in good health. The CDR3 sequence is CASSLRFGNEKLFF. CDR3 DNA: TGTGCCAGCAGCTTGCGGTTTGGGAATGAAAAACTGTTTTTT.